This T cell receptor (beta chain) was recovered during a study of blood T cell repertoires in COVID-19. Germline CDR1 MNHEY, CDR2 SVGAGI. This CDR3 contains 13 residues. With V trimmed by 6 bases and J by 5 bases, 3 bases remained unmatched. Clones were read by immunoSEQ multiplex PCR, and TCRdb kept only the in-frame ones, dropping some. This sample has under 200,000 clones, with approximately 90% found just once. Specimen: PBMCs or T cells enriched from blood (not recorded which). The receptor's source is a woman in her forties or fifties who had recovered from COVID-19. The chain links TRBV6-5 to TRBJ1-4; 7 nucleotides match TRBD1. This CDR3 reads CASRPTGNEKLFF. In DNA, the CDR3 is TGTGCCAGCAGGCCGACAGGGAATGAAAAACTGTTTTTT.